The TCR beta chain described here comes from a study of OX40 agonist ivuxolimab in advanced cancers. In the study overall: Partial responses were achieved by three patients, one with hepatocellular carcinoma and two with cutaneous melanoma.

Sequenced by immunoSEQ multiplex PCR; TCRdb stores in-frame clones only, minus some. The table records about 77,000 clones, more than 70% of them present only once. CDR3 length: 13 residues. V dropped 6 bases and J dropped 3 bases, with 11 bases sitting between them. The germline V gene has CDR1 SNHLY and CDR2 FYNNEI. The chain joins TRBV2 to TRBJ1-1; D perhaps matches TRBD1 (6 bases). Sequencing was performed on CD4+ or CD8+ T cells sorted from blood, taken in a trial of the OX40 agonist ivuxolimab. This sequence was found in an adult with an advanced solid tumor such as melanoma, head and neck, liver or kidney cancer. CDR3 sequence (DNA): TGTGCCAGCAGCCAGGGGTGGGACACTGAAGCTTTCTTT. Its translation: CASSQGWDTEAFF.